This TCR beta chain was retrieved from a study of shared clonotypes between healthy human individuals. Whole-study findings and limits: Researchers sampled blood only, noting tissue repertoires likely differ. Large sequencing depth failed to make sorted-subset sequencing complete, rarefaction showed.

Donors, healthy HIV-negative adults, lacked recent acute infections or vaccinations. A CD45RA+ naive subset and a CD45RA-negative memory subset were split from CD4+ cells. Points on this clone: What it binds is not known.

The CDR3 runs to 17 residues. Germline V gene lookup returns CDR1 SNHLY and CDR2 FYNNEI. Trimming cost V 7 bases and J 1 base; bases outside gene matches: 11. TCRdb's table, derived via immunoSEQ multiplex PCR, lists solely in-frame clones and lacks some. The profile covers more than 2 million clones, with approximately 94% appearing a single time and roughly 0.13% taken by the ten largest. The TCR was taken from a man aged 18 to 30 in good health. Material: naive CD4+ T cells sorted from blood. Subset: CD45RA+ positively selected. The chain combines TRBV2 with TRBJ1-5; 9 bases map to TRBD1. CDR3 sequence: CASIGTGLLLSNQPQHF. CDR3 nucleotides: TGTGCCAGCATCGGGACAGGGCTTTTGCTGAGCAATCAGCCCCAGCATTTT.